The rows below give T cell receptor beta chains drawn from one sample of a study of early T cells in non-severe SARS-CoV-2 infection. Each CDR3 protein gets one entry after TCRdb re-called the 5' RACE reads with MiXCR. The sample yields 77,000 or so distinct CDR3 sequences, about 15% seen once. The sequencing used whole blood, collected at baseline. These TCRs come from an adult who was a healthcare worker with PCR-confirmed SARS-CoV-2 infection or an uninfected control (not recorded which). Both conserved end residues are part of each CDR3. The order of the fields is V gene, D gene, CDR3 protein. A D gene is named only where the DNA matches it firmly.

TRBV11-2,-,CASSDAGLANTGELFF
TRBV15,TRBD1,CATSRDLTGGKTQYF
TRBV4-1,-,CASSQRAEETQYF
TRBV3-1,TRBD2,CASSQVWGGEQYF
TRBV7-9,TRBD2,CASSPGLALSTDTQYF
TRBV5-6,TRBD2,CASSFRTSESNEQFF
TRBV28,TRBD2,CASSLPASGRGEQFF
TRBV29-1,-,CSVGQISYEQYF
TRBV24-1,-,CATSDSGALQYF
TRBV7-6,-,CASSPSSTTSTDTQYF
TRBV6-1,-,CASKTGSSGDEQYF
TRBV24-1,-,CATQEGRGLSHEQFF
TRBV7-2,TRBD2,CASSLARTSGATDTQYF
TRBV12-3/TRBV12-4,-,CASFRGAGSGELFF
TRBV3-1,-,CASSPGGTQYF
TRBV5-1,-,CASSLSPGDTEAFF
TRBV28,-,CASARSERSGANVLTF
TRBV11-2,TRBD2,CASTSKPGTRDPARRYEQYF
TRBV7-3,-,CASSFQGSSQYF
TRBV7-8,-,CASSPRDWDVGWQFF
TRBV6-2/TRBV6-3,-,CASMTLLRGKSNQPQHF
TRBV7-2,TRBD2,CASSTSSGHTDTQYF
TRBV20-1,TRBD2,CSANLAGTSYEQYF
TRBV2,-,CASGWTGTTNQPQHF
TRBV18,-,CASSLSLGGRNSPLHF
TRBV18,-,CASSPQGRDQPQHF
TRBV5-1,-,CASSPDPGVGDGELFF
TRBV18,-,CASSPLSYEQYF
TRBV5-1,TRBD2,CASRSGLASEKDTQYF
TRBV7-2,-,CASSVNGYNEQFF
TRBV5-6,-,CASSLRRGTIQETQYF
TRBV2,TRBD2,CASQSGGKQYF
TRBV28,TRBD2,CATSGTRDEQYF
TRBV29-1,-,CSVADGVPDTQYF
TRBV28,TRBD1,CASSLQGGGSPLHF
TRBV28,TRBD2,CASSTGLGKNSYNEQFF
TRBV19,-,CASRTGQYSNQPQHF
TRBV12-3/TRBV12-4,-,CASSFSGHTYEQYF
TRBV20-1,-,CSARYSGHTGELFF
TRBV30,-,CAWSPPGLNSYEQYF
TRBV28,TRBD2,CASSSGGSGYQETQYF
TRBV20-1,-,CSADGQQETQYF